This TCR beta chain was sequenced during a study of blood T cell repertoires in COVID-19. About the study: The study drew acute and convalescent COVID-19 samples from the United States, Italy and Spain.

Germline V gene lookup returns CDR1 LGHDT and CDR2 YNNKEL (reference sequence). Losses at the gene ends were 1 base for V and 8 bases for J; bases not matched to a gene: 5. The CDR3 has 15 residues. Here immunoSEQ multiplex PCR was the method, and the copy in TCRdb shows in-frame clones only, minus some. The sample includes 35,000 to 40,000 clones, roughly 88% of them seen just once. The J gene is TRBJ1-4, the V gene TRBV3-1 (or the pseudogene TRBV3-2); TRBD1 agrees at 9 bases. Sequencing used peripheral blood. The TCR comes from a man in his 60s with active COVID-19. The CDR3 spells CASSQAGTGNEKLFF. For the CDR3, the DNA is TGTGCCAGCAGCCAAGCCGGGACAGGGAACGAAAAACTGTTTTTT.